Presented here are 11 T cell receptor beta chains from one specimen sequenced in a study of graft-versus-host responses after intestinal transplantation. Sequencing was performed with immunoSEQ multiplex PCR; in TCRdb, only in-frame clones are kept and a portion is missing. The repertoire holds about 14,000 clones, around 94% seen once, with 0.55% to 0.9% in the top ten. Sequenced here: PBMCs, sampled 9 days after transplant. These TCRs come from a human patient who received an intestinal transplant, so some T cells may come from the graft donor.

The rearrangement links TRBV11-2 to TRBJ2-7; D is unresolved. This CDR3 comprises 15 residues. Trimming pared 0 bases from V and 2 bases from J, leaving 11 bases between. Germline CDR1 is SGHAT and CDR2 is FQNNGV. CDR3 in amino acids: CASSLDRHSAYEQYF. The CDR3 DNA sequence: TGTGCCAGCAGCTTAGATCGGCACTCAGCCTACGAGCAGTACTTC.

V usage is TRBV6-5 and J usage is TRBJ1-1; no clear D. Deletions cut 2 bases from V and 5 bases from J, with 15 bases between. The CDR3 has 15 amino acids. Per the germline V gene, CDR1 is MNHEY and CDR2 is SVGAGI. In DNA form, the CDR3 reads TGTGCCAGCAGTTACGAGGATAGTCTTAGGACTGAAGCTTTCTTT. Translation: CASSYEDSLRTEAFF.

The chain uses TRBV19 and TRBJ2-7; D gene ambiguous. The CDR3 length is 13 residues. The germline V and J ends were trimmed by 6 bases and 6 bases, with 15 bases remaining between them. The germline V gene has CDR1 LNHDA and CDR2 SQIVND (reference sequence). CDR3 coding DNA: TGTGCCAGTAGCCCAGGCCTCCTAGGCGAGCAGTACTTC. Translation: CASSPGLLGEQYF.

V is TRBV9 and J is TRBJ1-3; D is uncertain. The germline V gene has CDR1 SGDLS and CDR2 YYNGEE. The length of the CDR3 is 13 residues. V was cut by 3 bases and J by 2 bases, with 6 bases left in between. This CDR3 is CASSAAAGNTIYF. In nucleotides, the CDR3 is TGTGCCAGCAGCGCGGCTGCTGGAAACACCATATATTTT.

The chain combines TRBV19 with TRBJ2-7; 9 bases align to TRBD1. The CDR3 has 15 residues. The V gene's germline CDR1 is LNHDA and CDR2 SQIVND (reference sequence). Trimming cost V 5 bases and J 2 bases; bases outside gene matches: 7. CDR3 sequence reads: CASSAGTGLPYEQYF. CDR3 DNA: TGTGCCAGTAGTGCCGGGACAGGGTTACCCTACGAGCAGTACTTC. Full variable domain (remainder filled in from reference TRBV19 and TRBJ2-7): DGGITQSPKYLFRKEGQNVTLSCEQNLNHDAMYWYRQDPGQGLRLIYYSQIVNDFQKGDIAEGYSVSREKKESFPLTVTSAQKNPTAFYLCASSAGTGLPYEQYFGPGTRLTVT.

This chain joins TRBV28 and TRBJ2-7; TRBD1 agrees at 8 bases. This CDR3 has 16 residues. V was pared by 4 bases and J by 3 bases, with 11 bases of the junction left unmatched. The germline V gene has CDR1 MDHEN and CDR2 SYDVKM. The CDR3 loop reads CASSSDRTGWVYEQYF. The DNA for the CDR3 is TGTGCCAGCAGTTCCGATAGGACAGGGTGGGTCTACGAGCAGTACTTC. The full variable domain, its missing parts supplied by reference TRBV28 and TRBJ2-7, is DVKVTQSSRYLVKRTGEKVFLECVQDMDHENMFWYRQDPGLGLRLIYFSYDVKMKEKGDIPEGYSVSREKKERFSLILESASTNQTSMYLCASSSDRTGWVYEQYFGPGTRLTVT.

The chain is built from TRBV27 and TRBJ1-2, with D perhaps matching TRBD1 (5 bases). CDR1 and CDR2 from the germline V gene are MNHEY and SMNVEV (reference sequence). The CDR3 covers 12 residues. V was shortened by 6 bases and J by 8 bases, with 13 bases between the two germline ends. The CDR3 nucleotides are TGTGCCAGCAGGGGGGGGTCGGGAGGCTACACCTTC. It is translated as CASRGGSGGYTF.

The CDR3 spells CASSPSAAGNEQFF. In DNA, the CDR3 is TGCGCCAGCAGCCCCTCCGCAGCGGGCAATGAGCAGTTCTTC. The gene calls are TRBV4-1 and TRBJ2-1; a possible D gene is TRBD2 (6 bases). Germline V gives CDR1 MGHRA, CDR2 YSYEKL. This CDR3 comprises 14 residues. Trimming left V 4 bases short and J 6 bases short, with 13 bases between.

The V and J genes are TRBV6-5 and TRBJ2-7; D is unclear. The CDR3 is 14 residues long. Germline V lookup: CDR1 MNHEY, CDR2 SVGAGI. Trimming removed 6 bases at V and 5 bases at J, with 17 bases between. The CDR3 reads CASSRNLGRHEQYF. CDR3 nucleotides: TGTGCCAGCAGCAGAAACCTCGGCCGCCACGAGCAGTACTTC.

The CDR3 region is CASSSRQGRATNEKLFF. In DNA form, the CDR3 reads TGTGCCAGCAGTTCACGACAGGGGAGGGCAACTAATGAAAAACTGTTTTTT. The chain uses TRBV27 and TRBJ1-4; 8 bases are a match to TRBD1. CDR3 length: 17 amino acids. In germline, CDR1 is MNHEY, CDR2 SMNVEV (reference sequence). Trimming removed 4 bases from V and 0 bases from J; junction bases left unmatched: 7.

This clone is a singleton in its sample. V and J are TRBV9 and TRBJ2-5; D is uncertain. The germline V and J ends were trimmed by 0 bases and 2 bases, with 8 bases remaining between them. Per germline, CDR1 SGDLS and CDR2 YYNGEE. CDR3 length: 14 residues. In DNA, the CDR3 is TGTGCCAGCAGCGTAGGTGTCGGGCAAGAGACCCAGTACTTC. Encoded protein: CASSVGVGQETQYF.